This is a list of T cell receptor beta chains from one sample in a study of post-analysis software for immune sequencing data. In TCRdb, the PCR reads were re-called with MiXCR into one record per CDR3 protein. The sample carries about 430,000 distinct CDR3 sequences, 30% to 40% recorded once. Sequenced: blood. The receptors were sampled from a girl under 10 years old with multiple sclerosis. Each CDR3 is given with its conserved first and last residue. The D gene is left open where the match is weak.

v_gene	j_gene	d_gene	CDR3aa
TRBV29-1	TRBJ2-7	.	CSALGTYEQYF
TRBV12-3/TRBV12-4	TRBJ2-4	.	CANSSGTLAKNIQYF
TRBV29-1	TRBJ1-2	.	CSVEDRYRPYGYTF
TRBV6-5	TRBJ2-5	.	CASSLTVKKTQYF
TRBV5-1	TRBJ2-6	.	CASSKTAGGANVLTF
TRBV24-1	TRBJ2-1	TRBD1	CATSDSGTGQFNEQFF
TRBV5-6	TRBJ2-1	.	CASSLAIAGNNEQFF
TRBV10-1	TRBJ2-3	TRBD2	CAPRASGGSSTDTQYF
TRBV20-1	TRBJ2-5	.	CSAIPRSHIQETQYF
TRBV5-1	TRBJ2-1	.	CASSLALGGGIEQFF
TRBV3-1	TRBJ1-4	.	CASRGGRRSTNEKLFF
TRBV2	.	TRBD1	CASSPGTAEETQYF
TRBV5-5	TRBJ1-4	.	CASRGQYEKLFF
TRBV24-1	TRBJ2-5	.	CATSVSGMEETQYF
TRBV25-1	.	TRBD1	CASSAKEGQGAKEGDEQYF
TRBV24-1	TRBJ2-3	.	CATSDFIVGGSTDTQYF
TRBV29-1	TRBJ2-1	.	CSVEDGAALGQFF
TRBV5-1	.	.	CVSSNGELGTQYF
TRBV6-1	TRBJ1-5	TRBD1	CASSATGTGFQPQHF
TRBV11-2	TRBJ2-3	.	CASSLDRLLDTQYF
TRBV29-1	TRBJ2-1	TRBD2	CSVESGGASEQFF
TRBV6-5	TRBJ2-7	TRBD2	CASSYSKGLAGGYEQYF
TRBV29-1	TRBJ1-4	TRBD1	CSVEQQGASEKLFF
TRBV29-1	TRBJ2-7	.	CSVAGATGNEQYF
TRBV29-1	TRBJ1-1	TRBD1	CSVGDRGLNTEAFF
TRBV4-2	TRBJ1-1	.	CASSQDPGIDTEAFF
TRBV5-1	TRBJ1-2	.	CASSTTGPNYGYTF
TRBV29-1	TRBJ2-3	.	CSVAVSTDTQYF
TRBV7-9	TRBJ2-3	TRBD2	CASSPTSARAGDTDTQYF